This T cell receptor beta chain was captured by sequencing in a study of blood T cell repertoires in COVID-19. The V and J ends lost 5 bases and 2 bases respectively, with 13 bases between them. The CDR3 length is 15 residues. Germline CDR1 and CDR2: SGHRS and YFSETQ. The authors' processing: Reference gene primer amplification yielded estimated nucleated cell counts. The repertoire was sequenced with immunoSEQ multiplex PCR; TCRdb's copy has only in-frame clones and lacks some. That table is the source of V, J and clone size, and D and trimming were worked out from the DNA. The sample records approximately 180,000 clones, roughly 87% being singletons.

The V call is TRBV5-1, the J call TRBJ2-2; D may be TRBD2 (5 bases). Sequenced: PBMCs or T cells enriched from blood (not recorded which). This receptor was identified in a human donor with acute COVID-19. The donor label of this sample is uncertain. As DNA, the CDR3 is TGCGCCAGCAGAGGAGGAAGATTAAACACCGGGGAGCTGTTTTTT. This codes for CASRGGRLNTGELFF.